A single sample gave rise to the 8 T cell receptor beta chains below, sequenced in a study of blood T cell repertoires in COVID-19. Profiled with immunoSEQ multiplex PCR; TCRdb holds only in-frame clones, not every one. The data hold around 130,000 clones, with about 77% observed a single time. Specimen: peripheral blood. The receptor set was obtained from an elderly man with acute or convalescent COVID-19.

This rearrangement joins TRBV6-5 to TRBJ2-2, with TRBD1 as a possible D gene (5 bases). CDR3 length: 14 amino acids. V lost 6 bases and J lost 4, with 12 bases in between. Germline assignment: CDR1 MNHEY and CDR2 SVGAGI. DNA of the CDR3: TGTGCCAGCAGCAAGGGGCAGTTCACCGGGGAGCTGTTTTTT. The encoded protein is CASSKGQFTGELFF.

The table lists this clone with a count of one. The J gene is TRBJ1-4, the V gene TRBV24-1, with D maybe TRBD1 (5 bases). Looked up from germline, CDR1 is KGHDR and CDR2 is SFDVKD. The CDR3 runs 16 residues. Between the trimmed V and J ends, which lost 1 base and 11 bases, there was a span of 19 bases. The CDR3 sequence is CATSDFRRGEFKKLFF. CDR3 coding DNA: TGTGCCACCAGTGATTTTCGGCGGGGGGAGTTTAAGAAACTGTTTTTT.

The chain carries TRBV12-3 or TRBV12-4 and TRBJ1-2; D ambiguous. The CDR3 length is 12 residues. Trimming removed 6 bases at V and 8 bases at J, with 13 bases between. CDR3 residues: CASSRSSSGYTF. The CDR3 region has the DNA TGTGCCAGCAGCCGGAGCAGTTCGGGCTACACCTTC.

V is TRBV6-2 or TRBV6-3 and J is TRBJ1-4, with 7 bases lining up with TRBD1. Germline CDR1 and CDR2: MNHEY and SVGEGT. The J segment lost 7 bases and the V segment lost 2 bases, leaving 7 bases of the junction unmatched. The CDR3 loop spans 15 amino acids. CDR3 loop: CASSYEGASSEKLFF. The DNA for the CDR3 is TGTGCCAGCAGTTACGAGGGGGCGTCGAGTGAAAAACTGTTTTTT.

This clone was observed a few times. The genes are TRBV4-2 and TRBJ2-1; 12 bases line up with TRBD2. Trimming removed 4 bases from V and 0 bases from J; junction bases left unmatched: 10. The CDR3 runs 19 residues. Germline-derived CDR1 and CDR2 are LGHNA and YNFKEQ. CDR3 in amino acids: CASSPRLAGAISSYNEQFF. In DNA, the CDR3 is TGTGCCAGCAGCCCACGACTAGCGGGGGCCATTAGCTCCTACAATGAGCAGTTCTTC.

This clone was counted only a few times. V gene TRBV5-1 combines with J gene TRBJ1-2; D call uncertain. CDR1 is SGHRS and CDR2 is YFSETQ in the germline V gene. V dropped 0 bases and J dropped 5 bases, with 11 bases sitting between them. The CDR3 extends over 14 amino acids. The CDR3 region is CASSLGVTAYGYTF. CDR3 nucleotides: TGCGCCAGCAGCTTGGGAGTGACTGCGTATGGCTACACCTTC. Using reference TRBV5-1 and TRBJ1-2 for the parts outside the CDR3, the full variable domain is KAGVTQTPRYLIKTRGQQVTLSCSPISGHRSVSWYQQTPGQGLQFLFEYFSETQRNKGNFPGRFSGRQFSNSRSEMNVSTLELGDSALYLCASSLGVTAYGYTFGSGTRLTVV.

This chain connects TRBV29-1 to TRBJ2-7; 7 positions agree with TRBD1. The germline V gene has CDR1 SQVTM and CDR2 ANQGSEA. V lost 7 bases, J lost 1 base, and 7 bases stayed unmatched. This CDR3 comprises 13 residues. The CDR3 DNA follows: TGCAGCGGTGGGGACAGATGGTCCTACGAGCAGTACTTC. Encoded protein: CSGGDRWSYEQYF.

The rearrangement links TRBV3-1 (or the pseudogene TRBV3-2) to TRBJ2-3, with a tentative D call TRBD1 (5 bases). The CDR3 loop spans 16 amino acids. V was pared by 0 bases and J by 2 bases, with 12 bases between. Germline loops: CDR1 LGHDT, CDR2 YNNKEL (reference sequence). The CDR3 bases are TGTGCCAGCAGCCAAGACGACAGTCTATACACAGATACGCAGTATTTT. Its translation: CASSQDDSLYTDTQYF.